The following is a T cell receptor (beta chain) sequence with its context. Its recognized antigen is unknown. No qualities accompany the bases; no much larger clone lies one base away. TCRbeta CDR3 regions were amplified from genomic DNA using the immunoSEQ Assay, a bias-controlled multiplex PCR. The original pipeline was this. The number of nucleated cells in each sample was estimated from the amplification of reference gene primers within the assay. Sequence reads were collapsed and filtered to measure the absolute abundance of every unique TCRbeta CDR3 rearrangement. For each sample, productive Simpson clonality was calculated by taking the square root of Simpson's diversity index across productive rearrangements. The table comes from immuneACCESS by way of TCRdb, which keeps in-frame sequences with V and J called. Part of the clones is missing from these tables; in studies checked, under half for an unresolved V gene and the rest for unknown reasons. V, J and clone size are those of that table, while D and trimming were read from the DNA. The sample data list a few hundred thousand clones, and 70% to 80% of these were observed just once. Around 3.2% of the sample rests with the top ten.

V drops 2 bases and J drops 7 bases, leaving 10 bases in between. The CDR3 holds 14 amino acids from the cysteine to the phenylalanine. Only the CDR3 part of the read is kept: 42 bases, read in frame from the first base. Via the germline V gene (reference sequence), CDR1 is SGHNT and CDR2 YYREEE. Collaborating institutions collected whole blood in K2EDTA tubes following their own protocols. Collaborator samples were shipped for TCRbeta analysis as frozen whole blood, isolated PBMCs, or DNA extracted from either sample type. The sample originates from a study of blood T cell repertoires in COVID-19 (dated by TCRdb to about 2020). For the study in its entirety: Samples from collaborators originated in the United States, Italy and Spain and spanned both the acute and convalescent phases of COVID-19. The prospective study material was composed of cDNA or gDNA derived from T cells, B-cell-depleted T cells, or PBMCs. Deeply sampled blood TCRbeta repertoires from subjects exposed to, actively infected with, or recovered from COVID-19 were included in the dataset. A freely available public database, intended as a resource for researchers studying the immune response to SARS-CoV-2, is where the repertoires were released. Samples came from the ongoing ImmuneRACE study (first 160 participants) plus 1,254 subjects from 6 global collaborators. Sample metadata almost always included a de-identified subject ID, COVID-19 status, age in years and sex. HLA class I and class II types, where available, came from metadata supplied by the sample provider rather than from assay-based typing. Results the study describes overall, beyond this receptor: Clinical and demographic metadata were provided uncurated, with the amount varying by source and participant.

The receptor's source is a woman older than 75 with acute or convalescent COVID-19. This chain joins TRBV5-4 to TRBJ1-6, with no confident D gene call. Sequencing input: peripheral blood. This receptor carries the CDR3 CASSLETENSPLHF. Here is the DNA: TGTGCCAGCAGCTTAGAGACGGAGAATTCACCCCTCCACTTT. When the CDR3 is completed using the reference TRBV5-4 and TRBJ1-6 genes on either side, the full variable domain is ETGVTQSPTHLIKTRGQQVTLRCSSQSGHNTVSWYQQALGQGPQFIFQYYREEENGRGNFPPRFSGLQFPNYSSELNVNALELDDSALYLCASSLETENSPLHFGNGTRLTVT.